Sequencing of this TCR beta chain was carried out in a study of molecular identifiers for immune sequencing clone quantification. Every naive CD8 library was made from between roughly 19,000 and 1,000,000 sorted cells with 10%, 30% or 50% RNA. TCRdb re-analysed the PCR reads in MiXCR, keeping a single row per CDR3 protein. In the table there are just under 650,000 distinct CDR3 sequences, just under 20% of which are singletons. As regards this clonotype: One end of the junction is discordant with germline, which a read error may explain.

Sequencing was carried out using naive CD8+ T cells from blood, with Jurkat cell RNA spiked in. The subset was: FACS-sorted CD8+CD4-CCR7+CD45RA+ naive T cells. The source is a human donor in good health. Some libraries in this study had Jurkat cell RNA spiked in.

The CDR3 region has the DNA TGTGCCAGCAGCGAACCCACATCAGGGGGGGCAAACAATGAGCGGTTCTTC. Translating gives CASSEPTSGGANNERFF. This chain uses TRBV7-9 with TRBJ2-1, with D possibly being TRBD1 or TRBD2 (7 bases each). The CDR3 length is 17 residues. Germline lookup yields CDR1 SEHNR and CDR2 FQNEAQ (reference sequence). Using reference TRBV7-9 and TRBJ2-1 for the parts outside the CDR3, the full variable domain is DTGVSQNPRHKITKRGQNVTFRCDPISEHNRLYWYRQTLGQGPEFLTYFQNEAQLEKSRLLSDRFSAERPKGSFSTLEIQRTEQGDSAMYLCASSEPTSGGANNERFFGPGTRLTVL.